The 15 T cell receptor beta chains presented below share a single source sample, sequenced in a study of blood T cell repertoires in COVID-19. TCRdb keeps only in-frame clones here, not all; method: immunoSEQ multiplex PCR. The sample yields 60,000 to 65,000 clones, about two thirds seen once. Input material: peripheral blood. The receptors were sampled from an older woman with COVID-19, enrolled during active disease.

The V and J genes are TRBV6-6 and TRBJ2-3; TRBD2 matches at 9 bases. Trimming took 7 bases from V and 1 from J; bases not matched to a gene: 6. This CDR3 is 15 amino acids long. Germline CDR1 reads MNHNY; CDR2 reads SVGAGI (reference sequence). DNA of the CDR3: TGTGCCAGCACCCAGGGCGGGAGGGGCACAGATACGCAGTATTTT. It encodes CASTQGGRGTDTQYF.

V usage is TRBV19 and J usage is TRBJ1-1, with D tentatively TRBD1 (5 bases). Per the germline V gene, CDR1 is LNHDA and CDR2 is SQIVND (reference sequence). CDR3 length equals 13 residues. V was shortened by 6 bases and J by 1 base, with 9 bases between the two germline ends. The CDR3, as DNA: TGTGCCAGTAGAAGGGGCGGGAACACTGAAGCTTTCTTT. It encodes CASRRGGNTEAFF.

This clone was detected only once. The chain employs TRBV19 and TRBJ1-4; TRBD1 is a possible D gene (5 bases). Germline V gene sequence: CDR1 LNHDA, CDR2 SQIVND (reference sequence). This CDR3 region has 12 residues. Deletions cut 5 bases from V and 10 bases from J, with 11 bases between. CDR3 residues: CASSSGVGKLFF. CDR3 coding DNA: TGTGCCAGTAGTTCGGGGGTAGGAAAACTGTTTTTT.

The chain couples TRBV19 to TRBJ2-1; TRBD1 agrees at 10 bases. With 7 bases clipped from V and 5 bases from J, the junction kept 2 bases outside the gene matches. CDR1 is LNHDA, CDR2 SQIVND, per germline (reference sequence). The CDR3 extends over 13 amino acids. Here the CDR3 reads CASKGTGDNEQFF. CDR3 DNA sequence: TGTGCCAGTAAGGGGACAGGGGACAATGAGCAGTTCTTC. Drawing the rest from reference TRBV19 and TRBJ2-1, the complete variable domain is DGGITQSPKYLFRKEGQNVTLSCEQNLNHDAMYWYRQDPGQGLRLIYYSQIVNDFQKGDIAEGYSVSREKKESFPLTVTSAQKNPTAFYLCASKGTGDNEQFFGPGTRLTVL.

This sequence joins TRBV2 and TRBJ2-2; D remains ambiguous. The CDR3 is 14 residues long. Germline lookup yields CDR1 SNHLY and CDR2 FYNNEI. Trimming removed 0 bases from V and 7 bases from J, with 9 bases in between. CDR3 sequence reads: CASSEAAVVGELFF. Written as DNA, the CDR3 is TGTGCCAGCAGTGAAGCAGCTGTTGTCGGGGAGCTGTTTTTT. The full variable domain, completed using reference TRBV2 and TRBJ2-2, is EPEVTQTPSHQVTQMGQEVILRCVPISNHLYFYWYRQILGQKVEFLVSFYNNEISEKSEIFDDQFSVERPDGSNFTLKIRSTKLEDSAMYFCASSEAAVVGELFFGEGSRLTVL.

This chain links TRBV3-1 (or the pseudogene TRBV3-2) with TRBJ2-2; no reliable D call. Germline-derived CDR1 and CDR2 are LGHDT and YNNKEL (reference sequence). The CDR3 is 12 amino acids. The germline V and J ends were trimmed by 4 bases and 5 bases, with 5 bases remaining between them. This CDR3 is CASSPMTGELFF. CDR3 bases: TGTGCCAGCAGCCCAATGACCGGGGAGCTGTTTTTT.

This chain connects TRBV3-1 (or the pseudogene TRBV3-2) to TRBJ1-5; D unclear. The CDR3 extends over 13 amino acids. CDR1 LGHDT and CDR2 YNNKEL come from the germline V gene (reference sequence). V lost 0 bases, J lost 7 bases, and 7 bases lay in between. CDR3 region: CASSQDLVQPQHF. In nucleotides, the CDR3 is TGTGCCAGCAGCCAAGATCTAGTACAGCCCCAGCATTTT.

The chain links TRBV7-3 to TRBJ2-5, with 7 bases identical to TRBD1. V trimming: 0 bases; J trimming: 5 bases; junction bases outside the gene matches: 6. Germline assignment: CDR1 SGHTA and CDR2 FQGTGA. The CDR3 covers 15 residues. The CDR3 DNA sequence: TGTGCCAGCAGCTTAACAGGGACAGACAGCGAGACCCAGTACTTC. Its protein product is CASSLTGTDSETQYF.

This chain links TRBV9 with TRBJ1-1; maybe TRBD1 (5 bases). CDR1 and CDR2 from the germline V gene are SGDLS and YYNGEE. The V end lost 4 bases, the J end lost 4 bases, and 14 bases lay between the germline ends. The CDR3 loop spans 14 amino acids. Written as DNA, the CDR3 is TGTGCCAGCAGCCATGGGAACGGGGGCACTGAAGCTTTCTTT. The encoded protein is CASSHGNGGTEAFF.

The chain recombines TRBV19 with TRBJ1-2, with D maybe TRBD1 (5 bases). Germline V gene data show CDR1 as LNHDA and CDR2 as SQIVND (reference sequence). Trimming took 7 bases from V and 7 from J, leaving 16 bases between them. CDR3 length equals 13 residues. The CDR3 region is CASTGPGLRGYTF. CDR3 sequence (DNA): TGTGCCAGTACGGGCCCGGGACTGCGTGGCTACACCTTC.

The chain uses TRBV2 and TRBJ2-7, with TRBD1 matching 9 bases. Germline CDR1 reads SNHLY; CDR2 reads FYNNEI. V dropped 6 bases and J dropped 0; count of bases not matched to a gene: 9. CDR3 length: 16 residues. The CDR3 spells CASRVAGTGSSYEQYF. As DNA, the CDR3 is TGTGCCAGCAGGGTTGCCGGGACAGGGAGCTCCTACGAGCAGTACTTC.

The V and J genes are TRBV5-6 and TRBJ2-7, with TRBD1 matching over 8 bases. CDR3 length: 14 amino acids. Germline V gene lookup returns CDR1 SGHDT and CDR2 YYEEEE. With 5 bases clipped from V and 2 bases from J, the junction kept 6 bases outside the gene matches. As DNA, the CDR3 is TGTGCCAGCAGACGTACAGGGGGGCCCTACGAGCAGTACTTC. This codes for CASRRTGGPYEQYF.

The rearrangement links TRBV6-5 to TRBJ1-2; weak D call: TRBD1 (6 bases). The CDR3 length is 13 residues. V lost 7 bases to trimming and J lost 7 bases, with 16 bases between them. In germline, CDR1 is MNHEY, CDR2 SVGAGI. The chain's CDR3 is CASMTDSWSGYTF. For the CDR3, the DNA is TGTGCCAGCATGACGGACAGCTGGTCTGGCTACACCTTC.

V usage is TRBV27 and J usage is TRBJ1-5; no reliable D call. Germline V gives CDR1 MNHEY, CDR2 SMNVEV (reference sequence). This CDR3 region has 15 residues. V shed 7 bases and J shed 0 bases, with 13 bases lying between them. CDR3 region: CASMLFGNSNQPQHF. The DNA of the CDR3 is TGTGCCAGCATGCTTTTCGGGAATAGCAATCAGCCCCAGCATTTT.

J is TRBJ2-5 and V is TRBV2; possible D gene TRBD1, 6 bases. Trimming removed 2 bases from V and 1 base from J, with 8 bases in between. This CDR3 has 14 amino acids. The germline V gene encodes CDR1 SNHLY and CDR2 FYNNEI. CDR3 sequence reads: CASSERGTQETQYF. The CDR3 region has the DNA TGTGCCAGCAGTGAAAGGGGGACCCAAGAGACCCAGTACTTC.